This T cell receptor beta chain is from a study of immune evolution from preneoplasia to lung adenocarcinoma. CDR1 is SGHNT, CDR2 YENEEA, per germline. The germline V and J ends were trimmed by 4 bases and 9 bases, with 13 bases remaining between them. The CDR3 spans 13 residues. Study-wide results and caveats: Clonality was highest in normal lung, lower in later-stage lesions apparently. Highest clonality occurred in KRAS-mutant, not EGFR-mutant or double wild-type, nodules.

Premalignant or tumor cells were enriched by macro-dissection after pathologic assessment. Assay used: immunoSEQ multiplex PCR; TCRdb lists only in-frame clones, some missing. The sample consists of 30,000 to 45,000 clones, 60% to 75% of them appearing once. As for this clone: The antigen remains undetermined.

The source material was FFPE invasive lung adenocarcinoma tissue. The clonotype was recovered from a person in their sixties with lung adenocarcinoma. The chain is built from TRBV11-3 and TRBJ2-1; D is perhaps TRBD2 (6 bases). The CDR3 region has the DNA TGTGCCAGCAGCTCCTCTAAGGGAGGTGAGCAGTTCTTC. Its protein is CASSSSKGGEQFF.